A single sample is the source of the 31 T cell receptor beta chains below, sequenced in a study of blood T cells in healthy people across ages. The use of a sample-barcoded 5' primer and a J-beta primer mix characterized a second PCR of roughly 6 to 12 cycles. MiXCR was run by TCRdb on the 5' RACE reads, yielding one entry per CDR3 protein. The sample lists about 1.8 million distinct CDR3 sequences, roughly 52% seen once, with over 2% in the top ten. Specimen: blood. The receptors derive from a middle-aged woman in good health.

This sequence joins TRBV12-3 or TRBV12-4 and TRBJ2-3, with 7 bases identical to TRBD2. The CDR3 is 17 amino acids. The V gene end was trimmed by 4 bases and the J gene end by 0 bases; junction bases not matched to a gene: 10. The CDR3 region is CASSSFSLAASTDTQYF. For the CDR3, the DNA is TGTGCCAGCAGTTCTTTTTCCCTAGCGGCCAGCACAGATACGCAGTATTTT.

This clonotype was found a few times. In DNA, the CDR3 is TGCAGTGCTCGGGGAGCGCGGGAAAGGGCCAACGTCCTGACTTTC. Its protein is CSARGARERANVLTF. The rearrangement uses TRBV20-1 and TRBJ2-6; maybe TRBD2 (6 bases). The CDR3 totals 15 residues. Deletions cut 5 bases from V and 5 bases from J, with 16 bases between. Germline V CDR1 and CDR2: DFQATT, SNEGSKA (reference sequence).

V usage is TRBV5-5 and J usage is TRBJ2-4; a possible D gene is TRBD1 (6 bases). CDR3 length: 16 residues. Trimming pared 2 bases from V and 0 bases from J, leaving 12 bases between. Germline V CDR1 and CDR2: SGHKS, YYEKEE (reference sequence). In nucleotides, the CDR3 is TGTGCCAGCAGCTTATACAGGGTCCTAGCCAAAAACATTCAGTACTTC. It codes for CASSLYRVLAKNIQYF.

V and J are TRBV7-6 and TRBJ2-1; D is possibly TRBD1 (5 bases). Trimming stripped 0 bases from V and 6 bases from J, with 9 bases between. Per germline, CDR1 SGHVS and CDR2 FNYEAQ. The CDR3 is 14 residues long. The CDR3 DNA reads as TGTGCCAGCAGCTTAGCCAGGGTCGGCAATGAGCAGTTCTTC. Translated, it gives CASSLARVGNEQFF.

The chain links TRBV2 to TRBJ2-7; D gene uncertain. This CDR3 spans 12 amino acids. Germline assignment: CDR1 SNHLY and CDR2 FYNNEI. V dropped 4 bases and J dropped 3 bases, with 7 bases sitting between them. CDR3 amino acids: CASSAINYEQYF. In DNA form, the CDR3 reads TGTGCCAGCAGTGCCATAAACTACGAGCAGTACTTC.

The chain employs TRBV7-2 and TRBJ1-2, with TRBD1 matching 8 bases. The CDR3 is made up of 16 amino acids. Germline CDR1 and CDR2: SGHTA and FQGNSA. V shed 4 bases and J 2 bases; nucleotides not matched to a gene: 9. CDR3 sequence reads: CASSSSRQGLNYGYTF. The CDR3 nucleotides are TGTGCCAGCAGCTCCTCACGACAGGGGTTAAACTATGGCTACACCTTC.

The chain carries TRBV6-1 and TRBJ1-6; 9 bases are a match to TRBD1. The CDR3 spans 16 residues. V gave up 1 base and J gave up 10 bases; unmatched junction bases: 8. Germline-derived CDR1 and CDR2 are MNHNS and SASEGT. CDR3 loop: CASSEELTGGGSPLHF. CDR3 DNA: TGTGCCAGCAGTGAAGAATTGACAGGGGGTGGATCACCCCTCCACTTT.

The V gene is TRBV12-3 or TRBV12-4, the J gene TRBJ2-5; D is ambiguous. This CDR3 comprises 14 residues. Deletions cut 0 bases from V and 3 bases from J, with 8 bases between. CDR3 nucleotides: TGTGCCAGCAGTTTAGCCCCCCAAGAAGAGACCCAGTACTTC. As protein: CASSLAPQEETQYF.

CDR3 residues: CATSRVTGTGQYNEQFF. CDR3 sequence (DNA): TGTGCCACCAGCAGAGTTACCGGGACAGGGCAGTACAATGAGCAGTTCTTC. This chain connects TRBV15 to TRBJ2-1; 9 nucleotides agree with TRBD1. The CDR3 spans 17 residues. Germline lookup yields CDR1 LNHNV and CDR2 YYDKDF (reference sequence). The junction had 8 bases not matched to a gene; V was cut back by 1 base and J by 4 bases.

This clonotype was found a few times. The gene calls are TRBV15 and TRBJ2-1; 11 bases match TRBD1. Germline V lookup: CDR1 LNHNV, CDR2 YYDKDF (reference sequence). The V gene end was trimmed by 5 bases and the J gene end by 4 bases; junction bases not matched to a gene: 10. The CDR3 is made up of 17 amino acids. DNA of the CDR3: TGTGCCACCAGCGATGGACAGGGGGCTTCGGGTTACAATGAGCAGTTCTTC. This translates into CATSDGQGASGYNEQFF. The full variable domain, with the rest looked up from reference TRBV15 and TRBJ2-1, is DAMVIQNPRYQVTQFGKPVTLSCSQTLNHNVMYWYQQKSSQAPKLLFHYYDKDFNNEADTPDNFQSRRPNTSFCFLDIRSPGLGDTAMYLCATSDGQGASGYNEQFFGPGTRLTVL.

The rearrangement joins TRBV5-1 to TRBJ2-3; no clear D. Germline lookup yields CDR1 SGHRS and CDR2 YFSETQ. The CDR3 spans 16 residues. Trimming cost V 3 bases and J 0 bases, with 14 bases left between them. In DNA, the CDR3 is TGCGCCAGCAGCTCTGACGGCGGTTCTAGCACAGATACGCAGTATTTT. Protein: CASSSDGGSSTDTQYF. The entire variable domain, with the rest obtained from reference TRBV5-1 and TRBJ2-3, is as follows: KAGVTQTPRYLIKTRGQQVTLSCSPISGHRSVSWYQQTPGQGLQFLFEYFSETQRNKGNFPGRFSGRQFSNSRSEMNVSTLELGDSALYLCASSSDGGSSTDTQYFGPGTRLTVL.

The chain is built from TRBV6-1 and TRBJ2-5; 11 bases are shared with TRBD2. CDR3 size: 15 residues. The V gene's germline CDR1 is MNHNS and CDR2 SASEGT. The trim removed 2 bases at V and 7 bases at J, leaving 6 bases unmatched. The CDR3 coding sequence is TGTGCCAGCAGTGAAACTAGCGGGGGATGGGGGACCCAGTACTTC. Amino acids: CASSETSGGWGTQYF.

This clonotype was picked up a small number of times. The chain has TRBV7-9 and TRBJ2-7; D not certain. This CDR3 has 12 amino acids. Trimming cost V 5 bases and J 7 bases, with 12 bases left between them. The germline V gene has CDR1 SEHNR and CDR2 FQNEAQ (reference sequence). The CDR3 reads CASSAERSEQYF. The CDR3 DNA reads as TGTGCCAGCAGCGCCGAGAGGTCGGAGCAGTACTTC.

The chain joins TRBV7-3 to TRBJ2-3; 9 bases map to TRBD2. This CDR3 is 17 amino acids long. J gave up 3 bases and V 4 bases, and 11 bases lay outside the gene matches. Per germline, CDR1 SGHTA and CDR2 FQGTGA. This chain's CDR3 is CASSSPRGGGETDTQYF. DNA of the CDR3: TGTGCCAGCAGCTCCCCTCGGGGCGGGGGGGAGACAGATACGCAGTATTTT.

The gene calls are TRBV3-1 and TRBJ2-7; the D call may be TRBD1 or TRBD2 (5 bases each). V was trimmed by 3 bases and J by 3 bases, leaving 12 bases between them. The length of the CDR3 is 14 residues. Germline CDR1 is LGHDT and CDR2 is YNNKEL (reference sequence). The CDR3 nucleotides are TGTGCCAGCAGCCAGGGACCATGGGGCTACGAGCAGTACTTC. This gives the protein CASSQGPWGYEQYF.

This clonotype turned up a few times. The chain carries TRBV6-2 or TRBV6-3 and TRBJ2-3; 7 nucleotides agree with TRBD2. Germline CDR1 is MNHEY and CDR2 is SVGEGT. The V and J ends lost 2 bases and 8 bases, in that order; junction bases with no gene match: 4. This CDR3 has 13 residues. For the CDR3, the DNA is TGTGCCAGCAGTTACGGAGGGAGGGGTACGCAGTATTTT. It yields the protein CASSYGGRGTQYF.

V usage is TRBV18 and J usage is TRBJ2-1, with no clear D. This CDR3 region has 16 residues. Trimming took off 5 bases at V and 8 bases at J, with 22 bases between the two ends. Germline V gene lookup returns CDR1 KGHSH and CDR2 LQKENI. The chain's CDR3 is CASSSLGSIAQDEQFF. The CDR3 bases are TGTGCCAGCTCATCACTCGGGTCCATCGCGCAGGATGAGCAGTTCTTC.

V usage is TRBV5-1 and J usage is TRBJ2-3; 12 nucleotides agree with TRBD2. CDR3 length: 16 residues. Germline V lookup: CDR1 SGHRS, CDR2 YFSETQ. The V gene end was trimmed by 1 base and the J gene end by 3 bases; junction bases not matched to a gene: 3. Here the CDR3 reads CASSLMTSGGTDTQYF. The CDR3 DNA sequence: TGCGCCAGCAGCTTGATGACTAGCGGGGGAACAGATACGCAGTATTTT.

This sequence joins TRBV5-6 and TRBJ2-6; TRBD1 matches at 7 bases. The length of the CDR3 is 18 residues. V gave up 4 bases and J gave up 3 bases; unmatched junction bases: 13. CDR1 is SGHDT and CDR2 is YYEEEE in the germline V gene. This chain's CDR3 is CASSTDDRVRYGANVLTF. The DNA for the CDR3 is TGTGCCAGCAGCACGGACGACAGGGTTCGGTATGGGGCCAACGTCCTGACTTTC.

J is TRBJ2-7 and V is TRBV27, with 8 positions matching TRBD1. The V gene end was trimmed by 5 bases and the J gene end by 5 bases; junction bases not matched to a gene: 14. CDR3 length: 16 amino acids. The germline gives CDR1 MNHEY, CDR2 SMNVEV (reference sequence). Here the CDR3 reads CASSPATGEIAHEQYF. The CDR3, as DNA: TGTGCCAGCAGTCCCGCGACAGGGGAAATCGCCCACGAGCAGTACTTC.

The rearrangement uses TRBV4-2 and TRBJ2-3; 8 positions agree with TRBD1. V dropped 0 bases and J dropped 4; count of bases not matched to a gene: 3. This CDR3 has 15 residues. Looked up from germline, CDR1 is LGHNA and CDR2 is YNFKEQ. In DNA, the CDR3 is TGTGCCAGCAGCCAAGAAAACAGGGGGGCAGATACGCAGTATTTT. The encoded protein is CASSQENRGADTQYF.

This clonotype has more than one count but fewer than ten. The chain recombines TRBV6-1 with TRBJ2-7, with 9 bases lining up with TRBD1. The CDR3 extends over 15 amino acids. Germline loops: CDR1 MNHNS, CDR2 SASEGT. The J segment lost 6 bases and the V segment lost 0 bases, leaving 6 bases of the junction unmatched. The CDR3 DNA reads TGTGCCAGCAGTGAAGCGGGGACAGGGAAGGGCGAGCAGTACTTC. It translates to CASSEAGTGKGEQYF.

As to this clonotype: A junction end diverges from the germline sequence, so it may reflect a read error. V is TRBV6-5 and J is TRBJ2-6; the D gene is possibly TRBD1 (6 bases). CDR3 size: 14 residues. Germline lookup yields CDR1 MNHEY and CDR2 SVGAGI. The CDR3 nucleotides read TGTGCCGGCAGGGGCCCGACTGGGGCCAACGTCCTGACTTTC. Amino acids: CAGRGPTGANVLTF.

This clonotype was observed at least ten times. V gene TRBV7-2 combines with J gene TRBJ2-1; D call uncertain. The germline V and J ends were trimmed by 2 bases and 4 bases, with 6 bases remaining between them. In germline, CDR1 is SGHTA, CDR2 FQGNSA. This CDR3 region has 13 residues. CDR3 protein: CASSLHGYNEQFF. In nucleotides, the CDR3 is TGTGCCAGCAGCTTACACGGGTACAATGAGCAGTTCTTC.

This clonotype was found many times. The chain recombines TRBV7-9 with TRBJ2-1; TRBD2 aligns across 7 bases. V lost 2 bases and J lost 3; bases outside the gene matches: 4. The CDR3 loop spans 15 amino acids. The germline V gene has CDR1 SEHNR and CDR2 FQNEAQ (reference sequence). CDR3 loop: CASSLKRGVYNEQFF. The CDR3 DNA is TGTGCCAGCAGCTTAAAGCGGGGAGTCTACAATGAGCAGTTCTTC.

The CDR3 DNA follows: TGTGCCAGTAGTTTCAAGAGGGCTACGGAAGAAGCTTTCTTT. It is translated as CASSFKRATEEAFF. J is TRBJ1-1 and V is TRBV19; D call uncertain. CDR1 and CDR2 (germline): LNHDA, SQIVND (reference sequence). The CDR3 is 14 residues long. V was pared by 5 bases and J by 8 bases, with 18 bases between.

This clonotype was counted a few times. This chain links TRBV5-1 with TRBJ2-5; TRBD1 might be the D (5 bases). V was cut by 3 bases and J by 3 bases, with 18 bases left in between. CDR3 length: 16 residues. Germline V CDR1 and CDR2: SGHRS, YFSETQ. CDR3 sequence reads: CASSSTGAATKETQYF. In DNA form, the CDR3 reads TGCGCCAGCAGCTCTACTGGGGCGGCTACTAAAGAGACCCAGTACTTC.

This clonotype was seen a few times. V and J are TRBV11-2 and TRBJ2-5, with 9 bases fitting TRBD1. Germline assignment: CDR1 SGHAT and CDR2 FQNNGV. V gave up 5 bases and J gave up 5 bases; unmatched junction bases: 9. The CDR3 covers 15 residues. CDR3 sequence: CASSPGTGTVETQYF. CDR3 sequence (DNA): TGTGCCAGCAGCCCCGGGACAGGGACGGTGGAGACCCAGTACTTC. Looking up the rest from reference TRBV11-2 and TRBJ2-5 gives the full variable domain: EAGVAQSPRYKIIEKRQSVAFWCNPISGHATLYWYQQILGQGPKLLIQFQNNGVVDDSQLPKDRFSAERLKGVDSTLKIQPAKLEDSAVYLCASSPGTGTVETQYFGPGTRLLVL.

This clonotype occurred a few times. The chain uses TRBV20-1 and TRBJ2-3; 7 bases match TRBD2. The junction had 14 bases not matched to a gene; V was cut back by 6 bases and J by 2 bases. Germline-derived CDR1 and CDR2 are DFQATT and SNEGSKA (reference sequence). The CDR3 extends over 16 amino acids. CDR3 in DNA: TGCAGTGCGGATTCGCCGTCTAGCGGTACCACAGATACGCAGTATTTT. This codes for CSADSPSSGTTDTQYF.

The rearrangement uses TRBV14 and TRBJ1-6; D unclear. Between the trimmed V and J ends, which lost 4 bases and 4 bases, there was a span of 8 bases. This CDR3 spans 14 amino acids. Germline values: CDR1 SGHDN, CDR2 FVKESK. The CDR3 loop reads CASSRDFYNSPLHF. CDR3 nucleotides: TGTGCCAGCAGCCGGGATTTTTATAATTCACCCCTCCACTTT. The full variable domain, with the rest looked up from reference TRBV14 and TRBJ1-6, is EAGVTQFPSHSVIEKGQTVTLRCDPISGHDNLYWYRRVMGKEIKFLLHFVKESKQDESGMPNNRFLAERTGGTYSTLKVQPAELEDSGVYFCASSRDFYNSPLHFGNGTRLTVT.

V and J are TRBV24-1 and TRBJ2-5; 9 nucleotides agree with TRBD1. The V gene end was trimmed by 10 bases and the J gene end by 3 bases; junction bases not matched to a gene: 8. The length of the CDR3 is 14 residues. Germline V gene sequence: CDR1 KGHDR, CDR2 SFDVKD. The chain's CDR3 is CATIRGTGKETQYF. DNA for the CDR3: TGTGCCACAATCCGCGGGACAGGGAAAGAGACCCAGTACTTC.